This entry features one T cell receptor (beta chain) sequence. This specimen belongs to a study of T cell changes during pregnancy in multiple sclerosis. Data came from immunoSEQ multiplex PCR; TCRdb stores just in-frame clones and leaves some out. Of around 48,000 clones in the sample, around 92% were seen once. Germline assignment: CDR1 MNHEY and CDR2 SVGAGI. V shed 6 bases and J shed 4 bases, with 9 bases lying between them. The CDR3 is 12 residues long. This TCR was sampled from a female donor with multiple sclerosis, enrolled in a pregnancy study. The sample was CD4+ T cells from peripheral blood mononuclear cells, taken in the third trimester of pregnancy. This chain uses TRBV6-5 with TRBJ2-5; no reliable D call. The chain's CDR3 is CASSRLGETQYF. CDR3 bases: TGTGCCAGCAGCCGCCTCGGAGAGACCCAGTACTTC.